Sequencing of this TCR beta chain was carried out in a study of blood T cell repertoires in COVID-19. Study-level information: COVID-19 samples, acute and convalescent, were from the United States, Italy and Spain.

As processed by the authors: By means of reference gene primer amplification, nucleated cell counts were estimated. Assay used: immunoSEQ multiplex PCR; TCRdb lists only in-frame clones, some missing. Clone size and V and J calls were adopted from that table, with D and trimming inferred from the DNA. The sample yields 60,000 to 95,000 clones, around nine tenths seen once. Germline V gives CDR1 SGHNT, CDR2 YYREEE (reference sequence). J was trimmed by 1 base and V by 5 bases; bases with no gene match: 14. CDR3 length: 19 amino acids. The sample taken for sequencing was peripheral blood. The chain carries TRBV5-4 and TRBJ2-3, with 12 nucleotides matching TRBD2. The sequence was obtained from a human donor in a cohort sampled during active COVID-19. This CDR3 is CASRRKALAGGPGTDTQYF. Here the CDR3 DNA reads TGTGCCAGCAGACGAAAGGCCCTAGCGGGGGGGCCCGGCACAGATACGCAGTATTTT.